The 27 T cell receptor beta chains below come from one sample, sequenced in a study of human T cells and chemical hapten exposure. Specified time point: patch test 1, 2 weeks after DPC sensitization. Documented treatment: therapeutic diphenylcyclopropenone sensitization with weekly scalp DPC. TCRdb called the RACE reads again in MiXCR, with one record for every CDR3 protein. Among around 380,000 distinct CDR3 sequences listed, roughly 5% were seen once. The sequenced sample was whole blood, obtained in connection with sensitization to the hapten diphenylcyclopropenone (DPC). The source of these receptors is a woman in her fifties or sixties with alopecia areata. Some clones in this sample may be carry-over from other donors' samples.

This clonotype was counted at least ten times. Here the CDR3 reads CASGETTGNTIYF. As DNA, the CDR3 is TGTGCCAGCGGCGAAACGACAGGAAACACCATATATTTT. The chain links TRBV6-2 or TRBV6-3 to TRBJ1-3; D remains ambiguous. The germline CDR1 and CDR2 sequences are MNHEY and SVGEGT. V lost 8 bases, J lost 4 bases, and 12 bases lay in between. CDR3 length: 13 residues.

The sample holds a few counts of this clonotype. The rearrangement links TRBV10-3 to TRBJ2-7; D could derive from TRBD1 or TRBD2 (5 bases each). Germline CDR1 and CDR2: ENHRY and SYGVKD. The V end lost 11 bases, the J end lost 2 bases, and 16 bases lay between the germline ends. This CDR3 is built from 13 residues. The CDR3 spells CALWDGLAYEQYF. The DNA for the CDR3 is TGTGCCCTATGGGACGGACTGGCCTACGAGCAGTACTTC.

This clonotype was seen many times. This chain connects TRBV5-1 to TRBJ1-5; TRBD1 is a possible D gene (5 bases). The CDR3 length is 15 residues. With 0 bases removed from V and 4 bases from J, the gap between germline ends came to 11 bases. Germline assignment: CDR1 SGHRS and CDR2 YFSETQ. The CDR3 protein is CASSLEPGVNQPQHF. The CDR3, as DNA: TGCGCCAGCAGCTTGGAACCGGGGGTTAATCAGCCCCAGCATTTT.

This clonotype was observed at least ten times. The chain recombines TRBV11-2 with TRBJ2-1, with D possibly being TRBD2 (7 bases). In germline, CDR1 is SGHAT, CDR2 FQNNGV. This CDR3 is 15 amino acids long. Trimming cost V 2 bases and J 6 bases, with 14 bases left between them. The CDR3 reads CASSLSGGGSNEQFF. The CDR3 bases are TGTGCCAGCAGCTTATCGGGCGGGGGCTCCAATGAGCAGTTCTTC.

This clonotype has only a few counts. CDR3 nucleotide sequence: TGTGCCAGCAGCCCCCGGCCAGGGAAGAACACTGAAGCTTTCTTT. Residues: CASSPRPGKNTEAFF. The V gene is TRBV7-9, the J gene TRBJ1-1; a weak D match, TRBD1 (5 bases). Germline V lookup: CDR1 SEHNR, CDR2 FQNEAQ (reference sequence). Trimming pared 5 bases from V and 1 base from J, leaving 14 bases between. The CDR3 length is 15 residues.

In this sample, this clonotype turned up many times. J is TRBJ2-3 and V is TRBV29-1, with 10 bases matching TRBD2. Germline CDR1 and CDR2: SQVTM and ANQGSEA. The CDR3 consists of 15 residues. V dropped 2 bases and J dropped 4; count of bases not matched to a gene: 6. CDR3 in amino acids: CSVESLAGVPDTQYF. In DNA form, the CDR3 reads TGCAGCGTTGAATCTCTAGCGGGAGTACCAGATACGCAGTATTTT.

This clonotype has a count of ten or more. CDR3 residues: CASSSMTAAANTEAFF. DNA for the CDR3: TGTGCCAGCAGCTCTATGACCGCCGCGGCGAACACTGAAGCTTTCTTT. V gene TRBV6-2 or TRBV6-3 combines with J gene TRBJ1-1; D is unclear. The CDR3 runs to 16 residues. Germline V gene sequence: CDR1 MNHEY, CDR2 SVGEGT. With 6 bases removed from V and 1 base from J, the gap between germline ends came to 18 bases.

The chain carries TRBV12-5 and TRBJ1-1; no clear D gene. CDR1 LGHNT and CDR2 FRNRAP come from the germline V gene. This CDR3 region has 11 residues. V was clipped by 6 bases and J by 7 bases, with 9 bases between them. DNA for the CDR3: TGTGCTAGTGGGTCGACGGATGAAGCTTTCTTT. It encodes CASGSTDEAFF.

V usage is TRBV9 and J usage is TRBJ2-7, with TRBD1 matching over 9 bases. The CDR3 spans 13 residues. With 7 bases clipped from V and 5 bases from J, the junction kept 7 bases outside the gene matches. From germline, CDR1 is SGDLS and CDR2 YYNGEE. CDR3 amino acids: CASGGQGQHEQYF. CDR3 DNA sequence: TGTGCCAGCGGAGGACAGGGGCAGCACGAGCAGTACTTC.

This clonotype was counted between two and nine times. J is TRBJ2-2 and V is TRBV3-1; D ambiguous. This CDR3 is 13 amino acids long. Germline V gene lookup returns CDR1 LGHDT and CDR2 YNNKEL (reference sequence). With 1 base removed from V and 8 bases from J, the gap between germline ends came to 8 bases. CDR3 coding DNA: TGTGCCAGCAGCCAAGTGCTAGGGGGGGAGCTGTTTTTT. Protein sequence: CASSQVLGGELFF.

This clonotype was observed many times. The genes are TRBV7-8 and TRBJ2-3, with 7 bases that match TRBD2. The CDR3 is 15 amino acids. Per the germline V gene, CDR1 is SGHVS and CDR2 is FQNEAQ. J gave up 3 bases and V 5 bases, and 8 bases lay outside the gene matches. The CDR3 region is CASSPGTIGTDTQYF. The CDR3 nucleotides are TGTGCCAGCAGCCCGGGGACTATAGGGACAGATACGCAGTATTTT.

This clonotype has just a few counts. The rearrangement links TRBV3-1 to TRBJ1-2, with TRBD1 identical over 9 bases. The CDR3 loop spans 16 amino acids. With 4 bases clipped from V and 5 bases from J, the junction kept 11 bases outside the gene matches. In germline, CDR1 is LGHDT, CDR2 YNNKEL (reference sequence). The CDR3, as DNA: TGTGCCAGCAGCCCAGGACAGGGGATGACGGGATATGGCTACACCTTC. Protein sequence: CASSPGQGMTGYGYTF. Together with reference TRBV3-1 and TRBJ1-2, the CDR3 gives the full variable domain: DTAVSQTPKYLVTQMGNDKSIKCEQNLGHDTMYWYKQDSKKFLKIMFSYNNKELIINETVPNRFSPKSPDKAHLNLHINSLELGDSAVYFCASSPGQGMTGYGYTFGSGTRLTVV.

The rearrangement links TRBV7-9 to TRBJ2-1; D is unclear. The germline V and J ends were trimmed by 1 base and 2 bases, with 3 bases remaining between them. CDR1 is SEHNR and CDR2 is FQNEAQ in the germline V gene (reference sequence). The CDR3 has 13 residues. The CDR3 sequence is CASSLVTYNEQFF. CDR3 coding DNA: TGTGCCAGCAGCTTAGTCACCTACAATGAGCAGTTCTTC.

This clonotype was found many times. The gene calls are TRBV28 and TRBJ1-1; TRBD1 matches at 8 bases. The germline V gene encodes CDR1 MDHEN and CDR2 SYDVKM. The length of the CDR3 is 13 residues. Losses at the gene ends were 6 bases for V and 5 bases for J; bases not matched to a gene: 5. The CDR3 spells CASSGQGWTEAFF. In DNA form, the CDR3 reads TGTGCCAGCAGCGGACAGGGCTGGACTGAAGCTTTCTTT.

A few counts support this clonotype. The chain is built from TRBV18 and TRBJ2-2; 13 bases are shared with TRBD2. Germline V CDR1 and CDR2: KGHSH, LQKENI. The CDR3 is 17 residues long. Losses at the gene ends were 3 bases for V and 6 bases for J; bases not matched to a gene: 7. The CDR3 sequence: CASSPLTSGRAAGELFF. CDR3 bases: TGTGCCAGCTCACCGCTAACTAGCGGGAGGGCCGCCGGGGAGCTGTTTTTT. The whole variable domain, remainder taken from reference TRBV18 and TRBJ2-2, is NAGVMQNPRHLVRRRGQEARLRCSPMKGHSHVYWYRQLPEEGLKFMVYLQKENIIDESGMPKERFSAEFPKEGPSILRIQQVVRGDSAAYFCASSPLTSGRAAGELFFGEGSRLTVL.

This clonotype was picked up many times. In DNA, the CDR3 is TGTGCCAGCCGATGGACTAGCGGTGACAATGAGCAGTTCTTC. Translating gives CASRWTSGDNEQFF. The J gene is TRBJ2-1, the V gene TRBV3-1; TRBD2 aligns across 10 bases. The CDR3 is 14 residues long. Per germline, CDR1 LGHDT and CDR2 YNNKEL (reference sequence). Unmatched junction bases numbered 6, after V lost 8 bases and J lost 5 bases.

This clonotype was counted ten times or more. This chain links TRBV20-1 with TRBJ1-4, with a possible D match to TRBD1 (5 bases). This CDR3 is 14 amino acids long. Germline V lookup: CDR1 DFQATT, CDR2 SNEGSKA (reference sequence). Trimming removed 4 bases at V and 6 bases at J, with 15 bases between. The CDR3 bases are TGCAGTGCTAACTATCAGGGTTGGGATGAAAAACTGTTTTTT. Translation: CSANYQGWDEKLFF.

The chain combines TRBV7-8 with TRBJ1-5; 7 bases align to TRBD1. From germline, CDR1 is SGHVS and CDR2 FQNEAQ. The CDR3 totals 16 residues. J lost 3 bases, V lost 5 bases, and 10 bases had no gene match. CDR3 bases: TGTGCCAGCAGCCCCATGACAGGGCACAACAATCAGCCCCAGCATTTT. This translates into CASSPMTGHNNQPQHF.

This clonotype was recorded at least ten times. The rearrangement links TRBV7-8 to TRBJ2-4; TRBD1 might be the D (5 bases). This CDR3 contains 18 residues. Germline CDR1 is SGHVS and CDR2 is FQNEAQ. Trimming removed 5 bases at V and 0 bases at J, with 20 bases between. CDR3 coding DNA: TGTGCCAGCAGCCAACCGAGACAGACCCAGCTAGCCAAAAACATTCAGTACTTC. The encoded protein is CASSQPRQTQLAKNIQYF.

This clonotype was counted ten times or more. The CDR3 reads CASSLARSEDTQYF. The CDR3 coding sequence is TGCGCCAGCAGCTTGGCCCGGTCCGAGGATACGCAGTATTTT. The chain has TRBV5-1 and TRBJ2-3; D ambiguous. V was clipped by 0 bases and J by 6 bases, with 11 bases between them. The CDR3 is 14 amino acids. Per the germline V gene, CDR1 is SGHRS and CDR2 is YFSETQ. Full variable domain (remainder filled in from reference TRBV5-1 and TRBJ2-3): KAGVTQTPRYLIKTRGQQVTLSCSPISGHRSVSWYQQTPGQGLQFLFEYFSETQRNKGNFPGRFSGRQFSNSRSEMNVSTLELGDSALYLCASSLARSEDTQYFGPGTRLTVL.

This chain joins TRBV3-1 and TRBJ1-2; D gene ambiguous. The CDR3 has 15 residues. The V end lost 1 base, the J end lost 0 bases, and 9 bases lay between the germline ends. CDR1 and CDR2 (germline): LGHDT, YNNKEL (reference sequence). Here the CDR3 reads CASSQGGSSNYGYTF. In DNA form, the CDR3 reads TGTGCCAGCAGCCAAGGGGGATCCTCTAACTATGGCTACACCTTC.

CDR3 DNA: TGTGCCAGCAGTTTAGCGGCTAACCCCTCCTACGAGCAGTACTTC. Translating gives CASSLAANPSYEQYF. The chain joins TRBV27 to TRBJ2-7; no clear D gene. With 2 bases removed from V and 0 bases from J, the gap between germline ends came to 11 bases. Germline V CDR1 and CDR2: MNHEY, SMNVEV (reference sequence). CDR3 length: 15 amino acids.

In this sample, this clonotype turned up a few times. The chain combines TRBV9 with TRBJ1-5; the match to TRBD1 covers 9 bases. The CDR3 spans 15 residues. Trimming at V came to 0 bases and at J to 7 bases, leaving 5 bases not matched to a gene. Germline CDR1 SGDLS, CDR2 YYNGEE. The CDR3 DNA sequence: TGTGCCAGCAGCGTAGGGACAGGGGAGGACCAGCCCCAGCATTTT. Protein product: CASSVGTGEDQPQHF.

This chain joins TRBV6-2 or TRBV6-3 and TRBJ1-1, with 9 positions matching TRBD1. The junction had 10 bases not matched to a gene; V was cut back by 7 bases and J by 4 bases. In germline, CDR1 is MNHEY, CDR2 SVGEGT. The CDR3 contains 15 residues. CDR3 sequence reads: CASNNQQGAPTEAFF. CDR3 nucleotide sequence: TGTGCCAGCAATAACCAACAGGGGGCGCCCACTGAAGCTTTCTTT.

This clonotype was observed at least ten times. The chain carries TRBV15 and TRBJ1-4; D is uncertain. Germline CDR1 is LNHNV and CDR2 is YYDKDF (reference sequence). The CDR3 totals 15 residues. Trimming took off 3 bases at V and 6 bases at J, with 14 bases between the two ends. DNA of the CDR3: TGTGCCACCAGCAGGTCAACCCAGCCTGATGAAAAACTGTTTTTT. Encoded protein: CATSRSTQPDEKLFF.

This clonotype was observed a few times. CDR3 sequence reads: CASGLTGELATEAFF. CDR3 DNA sequence: TGTGCTAGTGGTTTGACAGGGGAATTGGCCACTGAAGCTTTCTTT. This chain links TRBV12-5 with TRBJ1-1; 7 bases align to TRBD1. The CDR3 consists of 15 residues. Losses at the gene ends were 2 bases for V and 4 bases for J; bases not matched to a gene: 7. From germline, CDR1 is LGHNT and CDR2 FRNRAP.

In this sample, this clonotype turned up many times. V gene TRBV15 combines with J gene TRBJ1-4; unclear D gene. V was trimmed by 3 bases and J by 5 bases, leaving 7 bases between them. This CDR3 has 13 amino acids. CDR1 and CDR2 (germline): LNHNV, YYDKDF (reference sequence). The CDR3 loop is CATSRSGNEKLFF. The CDR3 nucleotides are TGTGCCACCAGCAGGTCCGGGAATGAAAAACTGTTTTTT.